The sequence of this TCR beta chain was determined in a study of cytomegalovirus exposure and HLA in healthy donors. PCR involved 60 Vbeta and 13 Jbeta primers. Measured with immunoSEQ multiplex PCR; TCRdb has only the in-frame clones, and not every one. The table lists some 120,000 clones, 75% to 85% of them singletons. This clone showed up just once. Its target is not known. CDR1 SGHKS and CDR2 YYEKEE come from the germline V gene (reference sequence). The CDR3 loop spans 13 amino acids. The germline V and J ends were trimmed by 3 bases and 8 bases, with 13 bases remaining between them. Study outcomes and limitations: When analyzed later, a missense DCLRE1C variant was found to be linked to TCR beta V- and J-gene trimming.

Nominally healthy donors were sampled, though unrecorded immune exposures were likely. Sequenced material: PBMCs. The TCR sequence derives from a man under 40 in good health and CMV-seronegative. V is TRBV5-5 and J is TRBJ2-3, with a possible D match to TRBD2 (5 bases). CDR3 nucleotides: TGTGCCAGCAGCTCAATGCCGGGAACTACGCAGTATTTT. It encodes CASSSMPGTTQYF.